This T cell receptor beta chain was recorded in a study of graft-versus-host responses after intestinal transplantation. Graft tissue processing released intraepithelial and lamina propria lymphocytes. The CDR3 is made up of 14 amino acids. Germline V gene sequence: CDR1 SGDLS, CDR2 YYNGEE. Profiling relied on immunoSEQ multiplex PCR, and the TCRdb table lists in-frame clones only, not all of them. The sample lists some 10,000 clones; 76% were seen once. The receptor comes from a human patient who received an intestinal transplant, so some T cells may come from the graft donor. The sequences come from ileum tissue, collected 23 days after intestinal transplant. The genes are TRBV9 and TRBJ2-5, with D possibly matching TRBD1 (6 bases). Judging by the DNA end, TRBJ2-7 fits better; the J call may be wrong. CDR3 coding DNA: TGTGCCAGCAGCCTACAGGGAAGGTCCTACGAGCAGTACTTC. Translation gives CASSLQGRSYEQYF.